Sequencing of this TCR beta chain was carried out in a study of CD8 T cells in Susac syndrome. The V end lost 3 bases, the J end lost 5 bases, and 7 bases lay between the germline ends. The germline CDR1 and CDR2 sequences are KGHSH and LQKENI. The CDR3 is made up of 12 amino acids. The authors sequenced TCR beta from blood CD8+ and CD4+ T cells. Multiple sclerosis controls were treatment-naive patients with stable or active relapsing-remitting disease. TEMRA cells were FACS-enriched, and CD8+ and CD4+ T cells were isolated negatively. RNA amounts of roughly 0.45 to 1 ug underwent reverse transcription with random hexamers. By means of immunoSEQ multiplex PCR, TCR beta CDR3 spanning 54 Vbeta and 13 Jbeta underwent amplification. TCRdb ran MiXCR on the immunoSEQ multiplex PCR reads and lists one entry per CDR3 protein. The sample consists of some 130,000 distinct CDR3 sequences, approximately 94% of them appearing once.

Sequencing used CD4+ T cells from PBMCs. The receptor was isolated from a human donor with multiple sclerosis. The rearrangement joins TRBV18 to TRBJ1-2; D is undetermined. This CDR3 is CASSPEGYGYTF. The CDR3 region has the DNA TGTGCCAGCTCACCTGAAGGGTATGGCTACACCTTC.